The subject of this entry is one TCR beta chain. This clonotype showed up just once. Which antigen it targets is not known. No much larger clone is present one base from it, and per-base qualities are unavailable. This entry comes from a study of naive and memory T cell subsets (dated by TCRdb to about 2017). With respect to the entire study: The study applied an open-source, UMI-based TCR alpha and beta sequencing pipeline to sorted naive and memory peripheral blood T cell subsets. Complete agreement was observed between the functional CMV T cell responses and the IgG serology results. RNA was DNase-treated and reverse transcribed with TCR constant-region primers, mostly using SuperScript III. What the research found in general, with its limitations: The repertoire findings for the naive and memory subsets could not be validated against a ground truth, as none was available. RNA-based TCR counts may be influenced by expression changes linked to T cell activation and differentiation. In both CD4 and CD8 cells, going from naive through CM, EM and EMRA, the Gini index went up while Shannon and inverse Simpson diversity went down. After error correction, only a single occurrence was seen for over 95% of naive TCR sequences, so much steeper abundance distributions were produced than in memory subsets. TCR abundance followed a power law whose exponent differed between naive and memory subsets but was consistent across the three individuals. Clonotypes were defined as single alpha or beta chain sequences, not paired alpha/beta receptors.

From the second PCR step onward, the TCR alpha chain libraries and the TCR beta chain libraries were amplified separately. CMV status of each donor was established by measuring IFNgamma production from CD4+ T cells after fresh PBMCs were stimulated overnight with CMV viral lysate. CD4 T cells were positively selected with Miltenyi beads, followed by positive selection of CD8 T cells from the CD4-negative fraction. After staining for CD3, CD4, CD8, CD45RA, CD27 and a live/dead dye, cells were sorted on a BD Aria II into four subsets based on CD45RA and CD27. Blood came from three healthy volunteers, each fractionated into CD4 and CD8 T cells and then into four differentiation subsets. About 110 ml of peripheral blood was drawn per donor, and PBMC were isolated by Ficoll-Paque PLUS density-gradient centrifugation. The sorted cells were lysed in RLT buffer, after which RNA was extracted using a Qiagen RNeasy kit and kept at -80 degrees C.

Library creation used UMI-ligation and nested PCR. The beta constant-region primer consisted of an equimolar mixture of two oligonucleotides that together covered TRBC1 and TRBC2. The ligated cDNA went through four rounds of PCR with nested alpha and beta constant-region primers together with the SP2 primer. A single-stranded oligonucleotide bearing the SP2 primer plus a 12-nucleotide UMI was ligated onto the 3' end of the cDNA by T4 RNA ligase 1. The ligation reaction was kept at 16 degrees C for about 18-25 hours. PCR2 was typically performed as a SYBR Green qPCR and was stopped at a predetermined threshold so that over-amplification was prevented. Apart from the first purification, every purification step used Agencourt AMPure XP magnetic beads. Library quantification was done by Qubit, followed by a TapeStation check on which the main peak was expected at around 650 bp. Sequencing of the pooled libraries was done on an Illumina MiSeq using v2 2x251 paired-end kits, which typically yielded roughly 0.95-2 million reads per sample. Each sample library was pooled at approximately 3.7 nM, and roughly 4.5-7.5% PhiX was included to improve cluster recognition. The published analysis was carried out like this. Decombinator assigned V and J genes to Demultiplexor-processed FASTQ reads by tag matching, allowing a single base-pair mismatch. UMIs were used by Collapsinator to correct both sequencing errors and frequency errors arising from PCR heterogeneity. TCRs were translated and CDR3s were extracted from the conserved cysteine to the FGXG phenylalanine by CDR3Translator, with non-productive sequences being flagged. Repertoires were subsampled to equal numbers of UMI-defined TCRs before Gini, Shannon entropy and inverse Simpson indices were calculated. Within the linear range, a power law was fitted by maximum likelihood to the distributions of clonotype abundance. On one naive CD8 sample, the pipeline and MIGEC gave similar UMI counts, unique TCR numbers and clonal distributions. Repertoires were searched for roughly 7,300 CMV-associated CDR3 sequences compiled from VDJdb and a published dataset. Clones were called with MiXCR by TCRdb after fastp trimmed the public reads at Q25, and only in-frame beta chains were retained. Identical CDR3 proteins give one entry, which carries the most common genes and DNA. TCRdb's processing, not the authors', yielded these V and J calls. This sample gives about 120,000 distinct CDR3 sequences in total; 35% to 40% of them show up just once. The top ten clones comprise roughly 0.9% of the sample.

Sequencing was performed on central memory CD4+ T cells from blood. The meaning of the sample's cell subset or site label: central memory, CD45RA- CD27+. The clonotype originates from a human donor in good health.

For the CDR3, the sequence is CASRSDGGKLPQHF. The DNA reads TGTGCCAGCAGATCCGACGGGGGAAAGTTGCCCCAGCATTTT. Recombination connected TRBV6-6 to TRBJ1-5, and the D gene may be TRBD1, 5 bases matching. From the germline V gene (reference sequence), CDR1 is MNHNY and CDR2 is SVGAGI. The CDR3, from cysteine to phenylalanine, totals 14 residues. This entry keeps only the CDR3 DNA: 42 bases, framed from base 1. A distance of 18 bases separates the germline ends of V and J, which lose 6 bases and 9 bases respectively.